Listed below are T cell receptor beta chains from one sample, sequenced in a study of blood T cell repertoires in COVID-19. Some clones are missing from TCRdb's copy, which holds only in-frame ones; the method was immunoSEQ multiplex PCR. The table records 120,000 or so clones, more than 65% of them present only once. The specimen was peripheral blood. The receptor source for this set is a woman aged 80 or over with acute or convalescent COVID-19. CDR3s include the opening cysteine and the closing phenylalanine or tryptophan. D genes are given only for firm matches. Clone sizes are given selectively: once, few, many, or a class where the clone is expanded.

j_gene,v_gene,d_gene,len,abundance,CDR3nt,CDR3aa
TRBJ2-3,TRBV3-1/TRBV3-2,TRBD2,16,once,TGTGCCAGCAGCCAAGTCCTCCGGGGGGTGGTTGATACGCAGTATTTT,CASSQVLRGVVDTQYF
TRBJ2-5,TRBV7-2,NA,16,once,TGTGCCAGCAGCTTAGTAGCGGCGACTAGGCAAGAGACCCAGTACTTC,CASSLVAATRQETQYF
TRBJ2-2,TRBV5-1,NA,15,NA,TGCGCCAGCAGCCCGCTTGCGGAAAACACCGGGGAGCTGTTTTTT,CASSPLAENTGELFF
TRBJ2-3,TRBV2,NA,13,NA,TGTGCCGGGGCTTGGGAGGGCACAGATACGCAGTATTTT,CAGAWEGTDTQYF
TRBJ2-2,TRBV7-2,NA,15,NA,TGTGCCAGCAGCTTAGCCTCGGGGTACACCGGGGAGCTGTTTTTT,CASSLASGYTGELFF
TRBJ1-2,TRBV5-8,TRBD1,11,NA,TGTGCCAGCAGCTTGGGGGGACAGGCCAGCTTC,CASSLGGQASF
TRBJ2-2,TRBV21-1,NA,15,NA,TGTGCCAGCAGCAAAGCCTGTATCCACACCGGGGAGCTGTTTTTT,CASSKACIHTGELFF
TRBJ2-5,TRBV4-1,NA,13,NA,TGCGCCAGCAGCCAAGCCAGACAAGAGACCCAGTACTTC,CASSQARQETQYF
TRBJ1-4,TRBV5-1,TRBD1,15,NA,TGCGCCAGCAGCTCGCCCGGGACAGCAAATGAAAAACTGTTTTTT,CASSSPGTANEKLFF
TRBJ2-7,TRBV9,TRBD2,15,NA,TGTGCCAGCAGCGTAGATGGCGGGGGGCCCTACGAGCAGTACTTC,CASSVDGGGPYEQYF
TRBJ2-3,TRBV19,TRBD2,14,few,TGTGCCAGTAGTATACTAGCGGGAGTAGATACGCAGTATTTT,CASSILAGVDTQYF
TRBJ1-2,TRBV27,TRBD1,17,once,TGTGCCAGCAGTTTAAGGGGGCTGGCAGGCGTCAACTATGGCTACACCTTC,CASSLRGLAGVNYGYTF
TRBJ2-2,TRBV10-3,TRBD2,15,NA,TGTGCCATCAGGGGGACTAGCGGGAGCACCGGGGAGCTGTTTTTT,CAIRGTSGSTGELFF
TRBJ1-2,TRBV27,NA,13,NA,TGTGCCAGCAGGCCCGAGGGAAACTATGGCTACACCTTC,CASRPEGNYGYTF
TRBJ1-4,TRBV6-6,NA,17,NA,TGTGCCAGCAGTCGGCAAGCCTACAGGGAGGGTCGGGAAAAACTGTTTTTT,CASSRQAYREGREKLFF
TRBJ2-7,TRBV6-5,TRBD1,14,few,TGTGCCAGCTCCTTGGACAGGGGGACATACGAGCAGTACTTC,CASSLDRGTYEQYF
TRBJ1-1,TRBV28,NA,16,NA,TGTGCCAGCAGCCCGGGGGGGAGGGATCAAAACACTGAAGCTTTCTTT,CASSPGGRDQNTEAFF
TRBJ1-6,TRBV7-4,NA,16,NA,TGTGCCAGCAGCTTAGGCACAGGGTGTGTAAGTTCACCCCTCCACTTT,CASSLGTGCVSSPLHF
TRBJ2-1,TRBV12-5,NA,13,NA,TGTGCTAGTGGTTTGGCAGGGGCAAATGAGCAGTTCTTC,CASGLAGANEQFF
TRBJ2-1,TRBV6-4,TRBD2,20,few,TGTGCCAGCAGTGACCCCCGACTTAGACTAGCGGGAGATGGGGTCAATGAGCAGTTCTTC,CASSDPRLRLAGDGVNEQFF
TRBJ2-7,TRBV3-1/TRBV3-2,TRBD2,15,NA,TGTGCCAGCAGCCACACTAGCGGGGGTAGCTACGAGCAGTACTTC,CASSHTSGGSYEQYF
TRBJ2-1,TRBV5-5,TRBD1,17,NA,TGTGCCAGCAGCTTGGATTACCGGGACAGGGGCATAGATGAGCAGTTCTTC,CASSLDYRDRGIDEQFF
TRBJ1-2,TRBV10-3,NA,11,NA,TGTGCCATCAGCGCAGGGGCAGGCTACACCTTC,CAISAGAGYTF
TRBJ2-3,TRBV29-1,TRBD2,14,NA,TGCAGCGCCGACGGCACTAGCGGGGGGTCTACGCAGTATTTT,CSADGTSGGSTQYF
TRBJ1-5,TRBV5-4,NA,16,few,TGTGCCAGCAGAAACCAACAGGGTACATCAATTTCGCCCCAGCATTTT,CASRNQQGTSISPQHF
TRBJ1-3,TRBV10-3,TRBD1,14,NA,TGTGCCACCAGCGCCGGGCAGGGGGTAAACACCATATATTTT,CATSAGQGVNTIYF
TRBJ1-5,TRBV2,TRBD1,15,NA,TGTGCCAGCAGTCGGGACAGTCATAGCAATCAGCCCCAGCATTTT,CASSRDSHSNQPQHF
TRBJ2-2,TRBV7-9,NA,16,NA,TGTGCCAGCAGCCCCTTTCGGGACACGAACACCGGGGAGCTGTTTTTT,CASSPFRDTNTGELFF
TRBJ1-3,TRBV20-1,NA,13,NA,TGCAGTGCTAGTCAGGTCTCTGGAAACACCATATATTTT,CSASQVSGNTIYF
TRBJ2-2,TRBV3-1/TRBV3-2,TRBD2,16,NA,TGTGCCAGCAGCCTCCATAGCGGGAGAGAAACCGGGGAGCTGTTTTTT,CASSLHSGRETGELFF
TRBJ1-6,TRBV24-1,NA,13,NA,TGTGCCACCAGTGCCACAACGACAGGCCAACTCCACTTT,CATSATTTGQLHF
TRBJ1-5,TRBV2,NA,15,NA,TGTGCCAGCAGACAGGGACCGCGGCTCAATCAGCCCCAGCATTTT,CASRQGPRLNQPQHF
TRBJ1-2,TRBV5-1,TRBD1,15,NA,TGCGCCAGCAGCTTGGCGGGACAGAAGAACTATGGCTACACCTTC,CASSLAGQKNYGYTF
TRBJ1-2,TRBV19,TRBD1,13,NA,TGTGCCGCCGATAGGGGACAGGGATGGGGCTACACCTTC,CAADRGQGWGYTF
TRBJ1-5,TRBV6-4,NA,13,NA,TGTGCCAGCAGTGCGCGGGCCGATCAGCCCCAGCATTTT,CASSARADQPQHF
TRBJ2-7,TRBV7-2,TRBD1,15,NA,TGTGCCAGCACCCCCGAGACAGGGAGTTCCTACGAGCAGTACTTC,CASTPETGSSYEQYF
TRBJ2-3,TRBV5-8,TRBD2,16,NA,TGTGCCAGCAGCTTTGGTGGGACTAGGGGCACAGATACGCAGTATTTT,CASSFGGTRGTDTQYF
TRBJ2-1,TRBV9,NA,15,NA,TGTGCCAGCAGCTTACAGGACGGCCGCCACAATGAGCAGTTCTTC,CASSLQDGRHNEQFF
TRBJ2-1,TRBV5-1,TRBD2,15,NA,TGCGCCAGCAGACCAGCGGGAGGAAGGAACAATGAGCAGTTCTTC,CASRPAGGRNNEQFF
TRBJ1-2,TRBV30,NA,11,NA,TGTGCCTGGAGTGGGCAGGGAAGCTACACCTTC,CAWSGQGSYTF
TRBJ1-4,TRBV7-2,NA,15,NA,TGTGCCAGCAGCTTACAGGGAGGCAAGGGAGAAAAACTGTTTTTT,CASSLQGGKGEKLFF
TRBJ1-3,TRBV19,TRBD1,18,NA,TGTGCCAGTAGAAGAACCGGGACAGGGCCCAACTCTGGAAACACCATATATTTT,CASRRTGTGPNSGNTIYF
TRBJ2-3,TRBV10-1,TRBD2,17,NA,TGCGCCAGCAGTCCACCGGGACTAGCGGGTTACACAGATACGCAGTATTTT,CASSPPGLAGYTDTQYF
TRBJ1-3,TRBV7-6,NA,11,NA,TGTGCCATCGCAGAAGGAAACACCATATATTTT,CAIAEGNTIYF
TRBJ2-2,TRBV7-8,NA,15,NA,TGTGCCAGCAGCTTAGTCAGGACTTTCACCGGGGAGCTGTTTTTT,CASSLVRTFTGELFF
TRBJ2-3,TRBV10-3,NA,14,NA,TGTGCCATGACCCAAGCCTTGGGACAAGATACGCAGTATTTT,CAMTQALGQDTQYF
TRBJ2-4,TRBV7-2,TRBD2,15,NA,TGTGCCAGCAGCCCCCCGGGAGGGAGTAAAAACATTCAGTACTTC,CASSPPGGSKNIQYF
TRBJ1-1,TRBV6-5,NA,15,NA,TGTGCCAGCAGTTACTCCGGGAATTTGAACACTGAAGCTTTCTTT,CASSYSGNLNTEAFF
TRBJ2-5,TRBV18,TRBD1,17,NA,TGTGCCAGCTCACCACCCTCCCTGGGACAGGGGAAAGAGACCCAGTACTTC,CASSPPSLGQGKETQYF
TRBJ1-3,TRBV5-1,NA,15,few,TGCGCCAGCAGCTCGGGGAGACAGCTCGGGGGCACCATATATTTT,CASSSGRQLGGTIYF